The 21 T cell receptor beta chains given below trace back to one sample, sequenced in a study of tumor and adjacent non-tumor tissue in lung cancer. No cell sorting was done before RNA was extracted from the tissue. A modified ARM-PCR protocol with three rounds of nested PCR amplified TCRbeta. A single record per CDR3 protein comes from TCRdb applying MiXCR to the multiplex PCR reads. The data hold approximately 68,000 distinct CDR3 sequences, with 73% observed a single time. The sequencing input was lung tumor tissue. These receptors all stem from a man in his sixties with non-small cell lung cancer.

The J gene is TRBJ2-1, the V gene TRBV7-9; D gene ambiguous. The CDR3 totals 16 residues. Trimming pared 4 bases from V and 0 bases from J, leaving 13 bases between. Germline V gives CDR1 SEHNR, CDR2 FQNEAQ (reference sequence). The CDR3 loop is CASSYPKSSSYNEQFF. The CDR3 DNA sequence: TGTGCCAGCAGCTACCCAAAGAGCAGCTCCTACAATGAGCAGTTCTTC.

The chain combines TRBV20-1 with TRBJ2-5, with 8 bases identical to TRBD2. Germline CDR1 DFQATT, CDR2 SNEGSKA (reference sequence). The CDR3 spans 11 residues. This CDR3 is CKGLVSETQYF. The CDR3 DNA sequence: TGCAAGGGACTAGTATCAGAGACCCAGTACTTC.

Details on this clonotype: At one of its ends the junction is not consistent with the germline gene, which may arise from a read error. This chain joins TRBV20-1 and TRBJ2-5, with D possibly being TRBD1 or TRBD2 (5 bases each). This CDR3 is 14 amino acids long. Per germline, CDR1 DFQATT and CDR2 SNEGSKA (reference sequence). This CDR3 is CSARDLGDQENQCF. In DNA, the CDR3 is TGCAGTGCTAGAGATTTGGGGGATCAAGAAAACCAGTGCTTC.

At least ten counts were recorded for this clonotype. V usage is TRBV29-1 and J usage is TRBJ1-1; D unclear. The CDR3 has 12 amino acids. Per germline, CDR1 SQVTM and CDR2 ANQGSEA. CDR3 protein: CRLKEGRTEAFF. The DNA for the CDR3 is TGCAGATTAAAAGAGGGTAGGACTGAAGCTTTCTTT.

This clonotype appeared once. The CDR3: CANRTLDSYEQYF. The DNA of the CDR3 is TGTGCCAACAGGACACTAGATTCCTACGAGCAGTACTTC. The V and J genes are TRBV6-5 and TRBJ2-7; D tentatively fits TRBD1 or TRBD2 (5 bases each). The V gene's germline CDR1 is MNHEY and CDR2 SVGAGI. This CDR3 region has 13 residues. Trimming stripped 10 bases from V and 1 base from J, with 14 bases between.

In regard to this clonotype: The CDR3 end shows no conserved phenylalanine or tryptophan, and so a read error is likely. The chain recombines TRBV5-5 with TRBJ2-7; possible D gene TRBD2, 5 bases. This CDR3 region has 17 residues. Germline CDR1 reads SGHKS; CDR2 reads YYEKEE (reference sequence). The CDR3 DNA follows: TGTACCAGCAGCGGCCCAGGTGGTGACCATATGATGCACGAGCAGTACTTA. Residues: CTSSGPGGDHMMHEQYL.

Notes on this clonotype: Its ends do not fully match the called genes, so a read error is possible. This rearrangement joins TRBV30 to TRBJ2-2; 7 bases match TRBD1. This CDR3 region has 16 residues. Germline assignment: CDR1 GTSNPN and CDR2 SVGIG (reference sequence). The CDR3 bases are TGTGCCTGGAGTACTGACAGGGTCGGTTCGGCCGGGGAGTTGCTTTTT. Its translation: CAWSTDRVGSAGELLF.

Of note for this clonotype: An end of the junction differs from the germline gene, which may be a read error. Written as DNA, the CDR3 is TGTGCCAGCAGTTTCGGACAGGCAGTGACCCATTACTTC. Translating it yields CASSFGQAVTHYF. V gene TRBV6-5 combines with J gene TRBJ2-5; 7 nucleotides match TRBD1. Per germline, CDR1 MNHEY and CDR2 SVGAGI. The CDR3 is 13 amino acids.

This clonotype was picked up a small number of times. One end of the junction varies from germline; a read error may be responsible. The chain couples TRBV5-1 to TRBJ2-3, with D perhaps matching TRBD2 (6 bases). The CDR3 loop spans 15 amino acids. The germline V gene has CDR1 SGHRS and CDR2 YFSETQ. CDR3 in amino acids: CASSLKLANTDTQYF. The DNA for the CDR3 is TGTGCCAGCAGCTTGAAACTAGCTAACACAGATACGCAGTATTTT.

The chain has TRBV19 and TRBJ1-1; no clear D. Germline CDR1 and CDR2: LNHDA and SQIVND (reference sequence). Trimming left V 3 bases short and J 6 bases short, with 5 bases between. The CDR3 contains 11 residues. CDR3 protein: CASSIWAEAFF. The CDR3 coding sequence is TGTGCCAGTAGTATTTGGGCTGAAGCTTTCTTT.

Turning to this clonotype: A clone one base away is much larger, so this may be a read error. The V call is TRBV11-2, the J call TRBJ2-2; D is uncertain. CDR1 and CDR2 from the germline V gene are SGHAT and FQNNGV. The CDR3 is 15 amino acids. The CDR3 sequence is CVSSLNPTYTGELFF. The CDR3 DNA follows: TGTGTCAGCAGCTTGAACCCGACTTACACCGGGGAGCTGTTTTTT.

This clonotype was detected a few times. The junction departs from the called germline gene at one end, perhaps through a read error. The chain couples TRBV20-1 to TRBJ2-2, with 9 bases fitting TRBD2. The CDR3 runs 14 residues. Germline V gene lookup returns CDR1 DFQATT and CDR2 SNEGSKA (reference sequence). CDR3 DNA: TGCAGTGCTAGACTAGCGGGAAAAACCGGGGAGTTGTTTTTT. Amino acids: CSARLAGKTGELFF.

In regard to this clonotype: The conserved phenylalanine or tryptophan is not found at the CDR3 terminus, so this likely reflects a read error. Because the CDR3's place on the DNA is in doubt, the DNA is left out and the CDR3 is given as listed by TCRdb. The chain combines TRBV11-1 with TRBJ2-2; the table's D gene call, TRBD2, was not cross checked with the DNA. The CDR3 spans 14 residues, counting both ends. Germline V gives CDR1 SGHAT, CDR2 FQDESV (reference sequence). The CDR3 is CASSYTSGTGELLS.

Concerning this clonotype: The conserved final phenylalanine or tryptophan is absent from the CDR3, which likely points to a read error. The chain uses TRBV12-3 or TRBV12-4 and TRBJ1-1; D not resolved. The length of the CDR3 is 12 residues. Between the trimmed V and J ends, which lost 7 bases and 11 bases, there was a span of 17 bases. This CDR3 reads CASNLSEGGAFV. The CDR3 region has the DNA TGTGCCAGCAACCTTTCAGAGGGCGGTGCTTTCGTT.

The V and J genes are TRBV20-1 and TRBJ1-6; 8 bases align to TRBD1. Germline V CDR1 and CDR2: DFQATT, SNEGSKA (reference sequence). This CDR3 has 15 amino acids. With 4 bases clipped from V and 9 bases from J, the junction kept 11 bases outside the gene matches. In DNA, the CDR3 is TGCAGTGCTAACCCGACAGGGGTTGGTTGTTCACCCCTCCACTTT. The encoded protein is CSANPTGVGCSPLHF.

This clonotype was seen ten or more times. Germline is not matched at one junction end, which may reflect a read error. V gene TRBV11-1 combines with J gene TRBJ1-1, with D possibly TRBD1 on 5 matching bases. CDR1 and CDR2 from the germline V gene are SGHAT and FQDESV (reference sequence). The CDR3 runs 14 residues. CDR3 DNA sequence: TGTGCCGGCAGCTCGGACATGTACGACACTGAAGCTTTCTTT. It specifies CAGSSDMYDTEAFF.

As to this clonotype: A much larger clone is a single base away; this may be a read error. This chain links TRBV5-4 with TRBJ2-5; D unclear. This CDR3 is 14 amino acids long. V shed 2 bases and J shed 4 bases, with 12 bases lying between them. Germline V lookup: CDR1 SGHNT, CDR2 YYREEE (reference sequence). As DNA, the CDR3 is TGTGCCAGCAGCTTAGACTGGGGTCTAGAGACCCAGTACTTC. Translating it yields CASSLDWGLETQYF.

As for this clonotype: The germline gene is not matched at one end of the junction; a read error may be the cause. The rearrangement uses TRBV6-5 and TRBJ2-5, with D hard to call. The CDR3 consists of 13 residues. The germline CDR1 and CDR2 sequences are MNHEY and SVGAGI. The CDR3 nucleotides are TGTGACAGCAGGCCCTCACTTGGCGAGACACAGTACTTC. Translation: CDSRPSLGETQYF.

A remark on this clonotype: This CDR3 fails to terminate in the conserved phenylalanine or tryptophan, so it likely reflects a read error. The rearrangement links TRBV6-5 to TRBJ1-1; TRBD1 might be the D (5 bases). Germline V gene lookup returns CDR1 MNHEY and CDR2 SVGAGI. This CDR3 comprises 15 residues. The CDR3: CASRYSRRGGTGAFV. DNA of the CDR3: TGTGCCAGCAGATACTCGAGAAGGGGAGGAACTGGAGCTTTCGTT.

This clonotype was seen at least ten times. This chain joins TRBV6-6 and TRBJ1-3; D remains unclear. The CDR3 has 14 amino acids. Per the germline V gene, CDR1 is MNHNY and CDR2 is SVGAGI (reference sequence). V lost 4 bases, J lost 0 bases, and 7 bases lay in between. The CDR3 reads CASSLKLSGNTIYF. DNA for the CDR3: TGTGCCAGCAGTTTGAAGCTCTCTGGAAACACCATATATTTT.

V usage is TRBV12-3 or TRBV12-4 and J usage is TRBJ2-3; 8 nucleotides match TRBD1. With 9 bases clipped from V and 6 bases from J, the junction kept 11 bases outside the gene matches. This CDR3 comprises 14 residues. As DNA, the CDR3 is TGTGCCAGTACGAGACAGGGGAAGAAGGATACGCAGTATTTT. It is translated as CASTRQGKKDTQYF.